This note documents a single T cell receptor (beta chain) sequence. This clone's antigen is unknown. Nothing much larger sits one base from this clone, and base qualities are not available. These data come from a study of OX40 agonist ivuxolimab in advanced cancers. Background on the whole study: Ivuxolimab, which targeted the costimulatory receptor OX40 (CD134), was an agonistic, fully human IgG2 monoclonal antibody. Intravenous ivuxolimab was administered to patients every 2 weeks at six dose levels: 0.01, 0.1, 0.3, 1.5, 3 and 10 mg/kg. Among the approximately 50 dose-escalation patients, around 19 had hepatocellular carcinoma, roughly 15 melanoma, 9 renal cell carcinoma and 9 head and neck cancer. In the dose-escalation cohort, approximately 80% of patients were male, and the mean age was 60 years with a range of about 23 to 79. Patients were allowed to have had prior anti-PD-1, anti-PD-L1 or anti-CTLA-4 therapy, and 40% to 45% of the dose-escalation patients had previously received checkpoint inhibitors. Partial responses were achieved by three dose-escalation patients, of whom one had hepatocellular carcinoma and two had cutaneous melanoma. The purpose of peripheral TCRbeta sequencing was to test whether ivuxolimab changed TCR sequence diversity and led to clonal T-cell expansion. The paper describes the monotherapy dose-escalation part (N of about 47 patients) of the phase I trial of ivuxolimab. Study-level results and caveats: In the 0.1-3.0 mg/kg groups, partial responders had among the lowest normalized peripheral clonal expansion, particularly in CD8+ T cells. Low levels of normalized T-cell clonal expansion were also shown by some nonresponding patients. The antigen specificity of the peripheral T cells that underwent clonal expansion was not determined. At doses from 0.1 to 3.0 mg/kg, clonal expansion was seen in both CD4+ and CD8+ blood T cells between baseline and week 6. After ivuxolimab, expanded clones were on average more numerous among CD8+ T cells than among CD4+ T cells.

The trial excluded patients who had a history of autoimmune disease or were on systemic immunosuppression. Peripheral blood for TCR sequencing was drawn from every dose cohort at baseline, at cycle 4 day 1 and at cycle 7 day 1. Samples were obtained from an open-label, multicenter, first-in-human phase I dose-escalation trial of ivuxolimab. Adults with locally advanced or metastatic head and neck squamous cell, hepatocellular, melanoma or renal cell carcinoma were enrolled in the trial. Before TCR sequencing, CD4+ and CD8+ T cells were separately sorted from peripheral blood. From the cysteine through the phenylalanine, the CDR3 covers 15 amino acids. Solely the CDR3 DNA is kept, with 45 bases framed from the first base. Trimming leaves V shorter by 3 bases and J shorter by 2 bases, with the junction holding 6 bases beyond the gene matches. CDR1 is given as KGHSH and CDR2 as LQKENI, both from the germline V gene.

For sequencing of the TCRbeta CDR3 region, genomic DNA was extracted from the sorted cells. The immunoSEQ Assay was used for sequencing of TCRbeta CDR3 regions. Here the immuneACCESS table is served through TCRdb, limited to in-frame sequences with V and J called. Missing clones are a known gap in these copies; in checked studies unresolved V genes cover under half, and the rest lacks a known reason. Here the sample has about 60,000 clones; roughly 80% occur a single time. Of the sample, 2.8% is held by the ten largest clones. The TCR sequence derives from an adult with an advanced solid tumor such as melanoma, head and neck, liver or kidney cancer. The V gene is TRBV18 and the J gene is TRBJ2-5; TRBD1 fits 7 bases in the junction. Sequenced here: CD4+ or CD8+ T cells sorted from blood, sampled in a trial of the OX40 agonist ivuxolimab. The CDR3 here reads CASSPSGQSQETQYF. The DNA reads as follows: TGTGCCAGCTCACCCTCGGGACAGTCTCAAGAGACCCAGTACTTC. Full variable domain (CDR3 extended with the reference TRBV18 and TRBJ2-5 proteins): NAGVMQNPRHLVRRRGQEARLRCSPMKGHSHVYWYRQLPEEGLKFMVYLQKENIIDESGMPKERFSAEFPKEGPSILRIQQVVRGDSAAYFCASSPSGQSQETQYFGPGTRLLVL.